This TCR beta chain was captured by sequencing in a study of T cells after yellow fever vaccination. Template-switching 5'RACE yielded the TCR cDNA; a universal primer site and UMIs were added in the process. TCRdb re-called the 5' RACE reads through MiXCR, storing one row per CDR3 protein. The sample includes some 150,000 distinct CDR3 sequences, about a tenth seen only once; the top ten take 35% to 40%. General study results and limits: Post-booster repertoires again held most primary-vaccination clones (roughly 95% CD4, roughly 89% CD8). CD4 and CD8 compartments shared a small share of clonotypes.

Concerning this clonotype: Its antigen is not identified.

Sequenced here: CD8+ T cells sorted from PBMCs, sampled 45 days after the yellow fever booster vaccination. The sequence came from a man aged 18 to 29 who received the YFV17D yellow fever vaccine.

The CDR3 is CASGFSGAAFF. Here the CDR3 DNA reads TGTGCTAGTGGTTTTTCAGGGGCAGCTTTCTTT. V is TRBV12-5 and J is TRBJ1-1; TRBD1 might be the D (6 bases). V gave up 3 bases and J gave up 10 bases, with 9 bases separating them. CDR3 length equals 11 residues. Looked up from germline, CDR1 is LGHNT and CDR2 is FRNRAP.